The text below deals with one T cell receptor beta chain. Its matching antigen is unknown. The record originates from a study of cytomegalovirus exposure and HLA in healthy donors. V lost 3 bases, J lost 8 bases, and 10 bases lay in between. The germline V gene has CDR1 LNHNV and CDR2 YYDKDF (reference sequence). The CDR3 loop spans 13 amino acids. Clones were read by immunoSEQ multiplex PCR, and TCRdb kept only the in-frame ones, dropping some. In the table there are tens of thousands of clones, approximately 90% of which are singletons. General observations from the study: The classifier, whose performance was assessed in both the original and validation cohorts, reportedly diagnosed cytomegalovirus status with high specificity and sensitivity.

Among the 100 to 150 subjects of the validation cohort, separate from the approximately 700-subject first cohort, were the donors. The sequencing input was PBMCs. The chain couples TRBV15 to TRBJ1-4; D ambiguous. The TCR was taken from a woman aged 18-30 years in good health and CMV-seronegative. CDR3 bases: TGTGCCACCAGCAGTTCCCGAGGGGAAAAACTGTTTTTT. Translation: CATSSSRGEKLFF.